This T cell receptor (beta chain) comes out of a study of T-cell reconstitution after alpha-beta-depleted transplantation in children (TCRdb year 2016). For the wider study: Using TCR repertoire profiling, the study followed T-cell immune reconstitution in a quantitative way in children after TCRalphabeta/CD19-depleted allogeneic hematopoietic cell transplantation. Points the paper makes about the study in general: In some patients, high TCRbeta diversity at day 60 was attributed to recipient T cells and intrathymic progenitors that had survived conditioning. The frequencies of hyperexpanded clones fell over the following months, and after one year, T-cell counts and TCRbeta diversity were mostly attributed to newly produced T cells. The apparently early alphabetaT-cell count recovery about two months after transplant was reportedly dependent on only several hundred rapidly expanded clones derived from non-depleted graft cells.

The library was produced with PCR. TCRdb lists the instrument as Illumina HiSeq 2500. TCR libraries were prepared with molecular barcoding, using unique molecular identifiers to normalize TCRbeta repertoire quantification. The public reads were reprocessed in TCRdb via fastp at Q25 and MiXCR, keeping in-frame beta chains. When rows share a CDR3 protein, they turn into one entry using the most common DNA and genes. The sample table holds thousands of distinct CDR3 sequences, of which around 10% were seen once. The ten most abundant clones make up around 21% of the sample. In light of the paper, this sample's treatment or condition label describes: allogeneic hematopoietic cell transplantation with graft depleted of TCRalphabeta T cells and CD19 B cells. Transplant recipients were children who received TCRalphabeta/CD19-depleted allogeneic hematopoietic cell grafts. Many counts were recorded for this clonotype. No cognate antigen has been identified for it. There are no base qualities to consult, and no much larger clone falls within one base.

Germline trimming: 2 bases from V, 4 bases from J; junction bases outside gene matches: 2. Per the germline V gene, SGHNT is the CDR1 and YENEEA is the CDR2. Measured from the cysteine to the phenylalanine, the CDR3 is 16 residues long. Only CDR3 DNA remains: 48 bases, in frame from the first base. This TCR derives from a child younger than two who had a stem cell transplant for acute myeloid leukemia, so the T cells may come from the graft donor. Recombination linked TRBV11-3 to TRBJ2-3; TRBD2 agrees with 14 junctional bases. The source material was PBMCs, mostly from graft donor cells, sampled 180 days after TCRalphabeta/CD19-depleted stem cell transplant. The CDR3 reads CASSLPGLAGADTQYF. The nucleotide sequence reads as follows: TGTGCCAGCAGCTTACCGGGACTAGCGGGAGCAGATACGCAGTATTTT.